This TCR beta chain was captured in a study of cytomegalovirus exposure and HLA in healthy donors. The primer mix had 60 Vbeta and 13 Jbeta primers. The method was immunoSEQ multiplex PCR; TCRdb's version includes in-frame clones alone and lacks a portion of them. This repertoire shows 65,000 to 95,000 clones, approximately 80% found once; its top ten account for roughly 12%. The clonotype originates from a human donor in good health. The sample was PBMCs.

The CDR3 region is CASTGGFNEQFF. CDR3 coding DNA: TGTGCCAGCACAGGGGGCTTCAATGAGCAGTTCTTC. The chain couples TRBV6-5 to TRBJ2-1; 8 bases fit TRBD1. V lost 7 bases to trimming and J lost 6 bases; unmatched junction nucleotides: 2. The CDR3 is 12 residues long. The germline CDR1 and CDR2 sequences are MNHEY and SVGAGI.